This passage covers 8 T cell receptor beta chains from one sample sequenced in a study of T and B cells in COVID-19 patients. Multiplex PCR with BIOMED2 TRB-A/B primer pools amplified TRB rearrangements. TCRdb itself ran the multiplex PCR reads through MiXCR, one entry per CDR3 protein. The data show more than 11,000 distinct CDR3 sequences, with roughly 27% seen just once and over 6.5% held by the top ten. From blood, roughly 250-550 ng of genomic DNA served as TRB template. Sequenced: blood. The receptors here all came from a human donor who had recovered from COVID-19.

In its sample, this clonotype ranks as medium-sized (0.01 to 0.1%). The chain uses TRBV19 and TRBJ2-1, with a possible D match to TRBD1 (6 bases). The germline gives CDR1 LNHDA, CDR2 SQIVND (reference sequence). V was pared by 1 base and J by 6 bases, with 10 bases between. The CDR3 consists of 14 residues. The CDR3 reads CASSIGQGSNEQFF. DNA of the CDR3: TGTGCCAGTAGTATAGGCCAGGGGAGCAATGAGCAGTTCTTC.

In its sample, this clonotype ranks as medium-sized (0.01 to 0.1%). The chain employs TRBV19 and TRBJ2-7; 8 bases agree with TRBD2. Germline lookup yields CDR1 LNHDA and CDR2 SQIVND (reference sequence). The junction had 6 bases not matched to a gene; V was cut back by 1 base and J by 4 bases. This CDR3 has 15 amino acids. CDR3 sequence: CASSIAGTRDYEQYF. DNA of the CDR3: TGTGCCAGTAGTATAGCCGGGACTAGAGATTACGAGCAGTACTTC.

This clonotype is medium-sized (0.01 to 0.1%) in the sample. The chain couples TRBV6-1 to TRBJ2-3; D is uncertain. V lost 2 bases, J lost 8 bases, and 8 bases lay in between. Looked up from germline, CDR1 is MNHNS and CDR2 is SASEGT. CDR3 length: 12 residues. Here the CDR3 DNA reads TGTGCCAGCAGTGAATACAAAGGTACGCAGTATTTT. Residues: CASSEYKGTQYF.

The V call is TRBV20-1, the J call TRBJ2-1, with 14 bases matching TRBD2. Germline CDR1 is DFQATT and CDR2 is SNEGSKA (reference sequence). V gave up 4 bases and J gave up 8 bases; unmatched junction bases: 10. This CDR3 comprises 16 residues. CDR3 nucleotides: TGCAGTGCTACAAACCTTGGGACTAGCGGGGGCTATGAGCAGTTCTTC. It specifies CSATNLGTSGGYEQFF.

In its sample, this clonotype ranks as medium-sized. The V call is TRBV19, the J call TRBJ1-4; D uncertain. The germline V gene has CDR1 LNHDA and CDR2 SQIVND (reference sequence). The CDR3 contains 14 residues. The ends were cut back, 3 bases at V and 7 bases at J, with 12 bases in the middle. The CDR3 is CASSIRGSGEKLFF. The CDR3 coding sequence is TGTGCCAGTAGTATTAGAGGGAGTGGTGAAAAACTGTTTTTT.

In its sample, this clonotype ranks as medium-sized. This chain joins TRBV15 and TRBJ2-3, with 7 positions matching TRBD1. V shed 6 bases and J 2 bases; nucleotides not matched to a gene: 2. The CDR3 is made up of 13 amino acids. Germline V gene lookup returns CDR1 LNHNV and CDR2 YYDKDF (reference sequence). The CDR3 nucleotides are TGTGCCACCAGGGACAGGATCACAGATACGCAGTATTTT. Translated, it gives CATRDRITDTQYF.

On this clonotype itself: At one end, the junction sequence differs from germline, possibly due to a read error. V gene TRBV5-6 combines with J gene TRBJ1-4; 7 nucleotides agree with TRBD1. The CDR3 runs to 15 residues. CDR1 and CDR2 from the germline V gene are SGHDT and YYEEEE. The CDR3 sequence is CASSSKTGKNEKLSF. The CDR3 nucleotides read TGTGCCAGCAGCTCCAAGACAGGGAAGAATGAAAAACTGTCTTTT. Variable domain in full (rest from reference TRBV5-6 and TRBJ1-4): DAGVTQSPTHLIKTRGQQVTLRCSPKSGHDTVSWYQQALGQGPQFIFQYYEEEERQRGNFPDRFSGHQFPNYSSELNVNALLLGDSALYLCASSSKTGKNEKLSFGSGTQLSVL.

This chain uses TRBV20-1 with TRBJ2-1; 11 positions agree with TRBD2. The V and J ends lost 5 bases and 5 bases, in that order; junction bases with no gene match: 5. The germline V gene has CDR1 DFQATT and CDR2 SNEGSKA (reference sequence). The CDR3 contains 14 residues. The CDR3 sequence is CSAPGLAGHNEQFF. CDR3 coding DNA: TGCAGTGCTCCAGGACTAGCGGGTCACAATGAGCAGTTCTTC.